The T cell receptor (beta chain) described here comes from a study of T cell responses to AZD1222 COVID-19 vaccine. The method was immunoSEQ multiplex PCR; TCRdb's version includes in-frame clones alone and lacks a portion of them. The sample records about 94,000 clones, around 87% being singletons. The CDR3 is made up of 15 amino acids. V was cut by 2 bases and J by 8 bases, with 13 bases left in between. Germline CDR1 reads SEHNR; CDR2 reads FQNEAQ (reference sequence). The source was peripheral blood, collected on day 0 of AZD1222 vaccination. The receptor's source is an adult in good health. J is TRBJ1-6 and V is TRBV7-9, with D possibly TRBD1 on 5 matching bases. Written as DNA, the CDR3 is TGTGCCAGCAGCTTACTACAGGTCGTTGATTCACCCCTCCACTTT. This encodes CASSLLQVVDSPLHF. The full variable domain, completed using reference TRBV7-9 and TRBJ1-6, is DTGVSQNPRHKITKRGQNVTFRCDPISEHNRLYWYRQTLGQGPEFLTYFQNEAQLEKSRLLSDRFSAERPKGSFSTLEIQRTEQGDSAMYLCASSLLQVVDSPLHFGNGTRLTVT.